The 24 T cell receptor beta chains reported below all come from one sample, sequenced in a study of T-cell reconstitution after alpha-beta-depleted transplantation in children. The TCRbeta library was prepared with unique molecular identifiers. A single record per CDR3 protein comes from TCRdb applying MiXCR to the PCR reads. The sample gives more than 100,000 distinct CDR3 sequences, more than 20% of which show up once; approximately 10% is in the top ten. This specimen consisted of PBMCs, mostly from graft donor cells, obtained 180 days after TCRalphabeta/CD19-depleted stem cell transplant. The origin of the receptors is a male patient aged 2 to 10 who had a stem cell transplant for chronic granulomatous disease, so the T cells may come from the graft donor.

In this sample, this clonotype turned up a few times. V usage is TRBV6-5 and J usage is TRBJ2-5; D might be TRBD1 (6 bases). The CDR3 covers 12 residues. Between the trimmed V and J ends, which lost 5 bases and 5 bases, there was a span of 9 bases. Germline values: CDR1 MNHEY, CDR2 SVGAGI. In DNA form, the CDR3 reads TGTGCCAGCAGTCCAGGGGCCGAGACCCAGTACTTC. It encodes CASSPGAETQYF.

The chain couples TRBV29-1 to TRBJ2-1; D possibly corresponds to TRBD1 (6 bases). CDR1 and CDR2 (germline): SQVTM, ANQGSEA. The V end lost 2 bases, the J end lost 5 bases, and 10 bases lay between the germline ends. The CDR3 sequence is 13 residues long. The CDR3 nucleotides read TGCAGCGTTGAACCCAGGGGCCACAATGAGCAGTTCTTC. The encoded protein is CSVEPRGHNEQFF.

This clonotype has a count of ten or more. V usage is TRBV20-1 and J usage is TRBJ1-1; D is uncertain. Germline V gene sequence: CDR1 DFQATT, CDR2 SNEGSKA (reference sequence). The CDR3 loop spans 12 amino acids. The germline V and J ends were trimmed by 0 bases and 5 bases, with 7 bases remaining between them. In DNA, the CDR3 is TGCAGTGCTAGAGAGAGAGATACTGAAGCTTTCTTT. It encodes CSARERDTEAFF.

This clonotype occurred many times. This sequence joins TRBV27 and TRBJ2-2, with no clear D. Germline V CDR1 and CDR2: MNHEY, SMNVEV (reference sequence). Deletions cut 0 bases from V and 6 bases from J, with 2 bases between. The CDR3 is 12 residues long. CDR3 DNA: TGTGCCAGCAGTTTATCTTCCGGGGAGCTGTTTTTT. This gives the protein CASSLSSGELFF.

This clonotype was observed at least ten times. The chain uses TRBV20-1 and TRBJ2-7; D ambiguous. There are 14 residues in the CDR3. Trimming pared 0 bases from V and 6 bases from J, leaving 15 bases between. Germline V gene lookup returns CDR1 DFQATT and CDR2 SNEGSKA (reference sequence). CDR3: CSARELLPSSEQYF. The CDR3 DNA sequence: TGCAGTGCTAGAGAGTTACTGCCGTCGAGCGAGCAGTACTTC.

In this sample, this clonotype turned up many times. The V and J genes are TRBV6-5 and TRBJ2-3, with a possible D match to TRBD1 (6 bases). Trimming pared 10 bases from V and 4 bases from J, leaving 21 bases between. The CDR3 consists of 15 residues. The germline V gene has CDR1 MNHEY and CDR2 SVGAGI. CDR3 nucleotides: TGTGCCACCATTCTCAGTGTAGGGGGATCAGATACGCAGTATTTT. Translating it yields CATILSVGGSDTQYF.

The genes are TRBV12-3 or TRBV12-4 and TRBJ2-7; the D gene could be TRBD1 or TRBD2 (6 bases each). Deletions cut 2 bases from V and 7 bases from J, with 18 bases between. The CDR3 is 15 residues long. CDR3 bases: TGTGCCAGCAGTTTACAAGGGGGGCTCCTCCGGGAGCAGTACTTC. This sequence encodes CASSLQGGLLREQYF.

The chain has TRBV12-3 or TRBV12-4 and TRBJ2-1, with D maybe TRBD2 (6 bases). V was clipped by 3 bases and J by 6 bases, with 12 bases between them. This CDR3 region has 14 residues. This CDR3 reads CASSLASASNEQFF. CDR3 nucleotides: TGTGCCAGCAGTTTGGCTAGCGCCTCCAATGAGCAGTTCTTC.

This clonotype appeared many times. The genes are TRBV7-2 and TRBJ1-4, with D unclear. CDR1 is SGHTA, CDR2 FQGNSA, per germline. Trimming pared 1 base from V and 0 bases from J, leaving 6 bases between. The CDR3 loop spans 15 amino acids. This chain's CDR3 is CASSLVPATNEKLFF. In DNA, the CDR3 is TGTGCCAGCAGCTTAGTACCCGCAACTAATGAAAAACTGTTTTTT.

This clonotype has just a few counts. The gene calls are TRBV5-1 and TRBJ2-1; 9 bases fit TRBD2. The length of the CDR3 is 17 residues. J lost 6 bases, V lost 0 bases, and 10 bases had no gene match. Germline assignment: CDR1 SGHRS and CDR2 YFSETQ. CDR3 nucleotide sequence: TGCGCCAGCAGCTTGGCCAGTCTAGCGGGGCCCTCCAATGAGCAGTTCTTC. Translation gives CASSLASLAGPSNEQFF.

With respect to this clonotype: This clone may be a read error of a much larger clone one base away. This chain links TRBV29-1 with TRBJ2-5; D not certain. CDR1 is SQVTM, CDR2 ANQGSEA, per germline. CDR3 length: 10 residues. Trimming took off 4 bases at V and 5 bases at J, with 5 bases between the two ends. CDR3 bases: TGCAGCGTTGCTGTTGAGACCCAGTACTTC. This sequence encodes CSVAVETQYF.

The gene calls are TRBV7-2 and TRBJ2-7; 7 nucleotides line up with TRBD1. The CDR3 runs to 15 residues. V lost 1 base, J lost 7 bases, and 10 bases stayed unmatched. Germline CDR1 and CDR2: SGHTA and FQGNSA. The CDR3 reads CASSLGRQGPWEQYF. The DNA for the CDR3 is TGTGCCAGCAGCTTAGGGAGACAGGGCCCTTGGGAGCAGTACTTC.

Ten or more counts support this clonotype. The chain couples TRBV12-3 or TRBV12-4 to TRBJ1-2; 9 bases align to TRBD1. J gave up 4 bases and V 6 bases, and 12 bases lay outside the gene matches. The CDR3 is 16 amino acids. The CDR3 region is CASRPKPGQGGYGYTF. The CDR3 DNA reads TGTGCCAGCAGACCTAAACCGGGACAGGGAGGCTATGGCTACACCTTC.

This sequence joins TRBV7-2 and TRBJ2-1; 8 nucleotides agree with TRBD2. The CDR3 has 14 residues. V dropped 2 bases and J dropped 8; count of bases not matched to a gene: 5. Germline V gene lookup returns CDR1 SGHTA and CDR2 FQGNSA. CDR3 region: CASSLKRENHEQFF. As DNA, the CDR3 is TGTGCCAGCAGCTTAAAGCGGGAGAACCATGAGCAGTTCTTC.

The chain's CDR3 is CASSTGADETQYF. CDR3 DNA sequence: TGTGCCAGCAGCACGGGGGCGGATGAGACCCAGTACTTC. The rearrangement joins TRBV9 to TRBJ2-5; D assignment may be TRBD1 or TRBD2 (6 bases each). Germline loops: CDR1 SGDLS, CDR2 YYNGEE. This CDR3 contains 13 residues. The V and J ends lost 4 bases and 5 bases respectively, with 12 bases between them.

The chain couples TRBV15 to TRBJ2-1; D is unresolved. There are 17 residues in the CDR3. Per germline, CDR1 LNHNV and CDR2 YYDKDF (reference sequence). The germline V and J ends were trimmed by 0 bases and 2 bases, with 14 bases remaining between them. CDR3: CATSRDRRAIAYNEQFF. As DNA, the CDR3 is TGTGCCACCAGCAGAGATCGGCGAGCCATCGCCTACAATGAGCAGTTCTTC.

This clonotype came up many times. V and J are TRBV20-1 and TRBJ2-2; D not certain. V was cut by 2 bases and J by 2 bases, with 12 bases left in between. The germline V gene has CDR1 DFQATT and CDR2 SNEGSKA (reference sequence). This CDR3 has 15 residues. Written as DNA, the CDR3 is TGCAGTGCTAGAACCCTCCTACTAAACACCGGGGAGCTGTTTTTT. Translated: CSARTLLLNTGELFF.

This clonotype has a count of ten or more. The chain has TRBV21-1 and TRBJ1-3. TRBV21-1 has pseudogene status. This CDR3 spans 18 amino acids. The chain's CDR3 is CASSNRSERVSSGNTIYF. CDR3 sequence (DNA): TGTGCCAGCAGCAACCGGTCGGAGAGAGTAAGCTCTGGAAACACCATATATTTT.

The J gene is TRBJ2-7, the V gene TRBV20-1; 8 bases agree with TRBD1. This CDR3 region has 13 residues. Per germline, CDR1 DFQATT and CDR2 SNEGSKA (reference sequence). J gave up 7 bases and V 0 bases, and 5 bases lay outside the gene matches. CDR3 in amino acids: CSAREDRGKEQYF. CDR3 DNA sequence: TGCAGTGCTAGAGAAGACAGGGGTAAAGAGCAGTACTTC.

The chain recombines TRBV29-1 with TRBJ2-2; D ambiguous. Trimming removed 4 bases at V and 1 base at J, with 13 bases between. Germline-derived CDR1 and CDR2 are SQVTM and ANQGSEA. This CDR3 has 15 residues. CDR3 DNA sequence: TGCAGCGTTGTTAGGGCCGACGAGAACACCGGGGAGCTGTTTTTT. Translating it yields CSVVRADENTGELFF.

The chain has TRBV20-1 and TRBJ2-1; possible D gene TRBD1, 5 bases. Germline CDR1 DFQATT, CDR2 SNEGSKA (reference sequence). Trimming left V 3 bases short and J 6 bases short, with 12 bases between. The CDR3 is 13 amino acids. The CDR3 region has the DNA TGCAGTGCTAGGAGAGGACAAACCAATGAGCAGTTCTTC. This codes for CSARRGQTNEQFF.

Written as DNA, the CDR3 is TGCAGTGCTAGAGAGGTGCCAGCCATCAACTATGGCTACACCTTC. It translates to CSAREVPAINYGYTF. The V call is TRBV20-1, the J call TRBJ1-2; D call uncertain. The germline V gene has CDR1 DFQATT and CDR2 SNEGSKA (reference sequence). Trimming took off 0 bases at V and 2 bases at J, with 13 bases between the two ends. The CDR3 covers 15 residues.

This chain uses TRBV2 with TRBJ2-1, with D tentatively TRBD2 (5 bases). Trimming cost V 6 bases and J 9 bases, with 6 bases left between them. The germline V gene has CDR1 SNHLY and CDR2 FYNNEI. The CDR3 extends over 10 amino acids. Written as DNA, the CDR3 is TGTGCCAGCAGGGGAGCTGAGCAGTTCTTC. Amino acid sequence: CASRGAEQFF.

This clonotype appeared many times. This rearrangement joins TRBV12-3 or TRBV12-4 to TRBJ2-5, with 10 bases aligning to TRBD2. V lost 5 bases and J lost 1; bases outside the gene matches: 10. The CDR3 has 17 residues. This CDR3 is CASSRLAGVAGQETQYF. CDR3 nucleotides: TGTGCCAGCAGTCGCCTAGCGGGAGTAGCAGGCCAAGAGACCCAGTACTTC.